What follows is one TCR beta chain and its context. Only in-frame clones appear in the TCRdb table, and some are missing; sequencing was by immunoSEQ multiplex PCR. This repertoire shows about 710,000 clones, approximately 72% found once; its top ten account for around 1.8%. The entry originates in a study of shared clonotypes between healthy human individuals. The germline V gene encodes CDR1 SGHAT and CDR2 FQNNGV. V was trimmed by 2 bases and J by 1 base, leaving 11 bases between them. This CDR3 comprises 15 residues. The sequenced material came from memory CD4+ T cells sorted from blood. Noted subset: CD45RA-negative fraction. The receptor's source is a woman aged 30 to 39 in good health. The rearrangement uses TRBV11-2 and TRBJ1-1; D gene unclear. CDR3 sequence: CASSLLIGQNTEAFF. The DNA of the CDR3 is TGTGCCAGCAGCTTATTGATTGGCCAGAACACTGAAGCTTTCTTT.